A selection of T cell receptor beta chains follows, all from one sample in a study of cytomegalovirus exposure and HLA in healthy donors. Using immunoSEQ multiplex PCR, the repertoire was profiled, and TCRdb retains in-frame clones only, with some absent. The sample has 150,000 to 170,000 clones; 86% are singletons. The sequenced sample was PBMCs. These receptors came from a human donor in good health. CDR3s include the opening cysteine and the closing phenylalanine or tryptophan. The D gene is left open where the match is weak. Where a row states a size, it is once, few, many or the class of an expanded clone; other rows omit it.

cdr3_aa: CASSGWGRGTYEQYF
cdr3_nt: TGTGCCAGCAGTGGCTGGGGCAGGGGAACCTACGAGCAGTACTTC
d_call: NA
v_call: TRBV2
j_call: TRBJ2-7
cdr3_length: 15
clone_size: NA

cdr3_aa: CASSLPQNTEAFF
cdr3_nt: TGCGCCAGCAGCTTGCCCCAGAACACTGAAGCTTTCTTT
d_call: NA
v_call: TRBV5-1
j_call: TRBJ1-1
cdr3_length: 13
clone_size: NA

cdr3_aa: CASSLDRGQPQHF
cdr3_nt: TGTGCCAGCAGCTTGGACAGGGGACAGCCCCAGCATTTT
d_call: TRBD1
v_call: TRBV6-5
j_call: TRBJ1-5
cdr3_length: 13
clone_size: NA

cdr3_aa: CASGKRRDRTNSGNTIYF
cdr3_nt: TGTGCCAGCGGAAAGAGAAGGGACAGGACAAACTCTGGAAACACCATATATTTT
d_call: TRBD1
v_call: TRBV25-1
j_call: TRBJ1-3
cdr3_length: 18
clone_size: NA

cdr3_aa: CSGGPEGGETQYF
cdr3_nt: TGCAGCGGGGGCCCGGAGGGGGGGGAGACCCAGTACTTC
d_call: NA
v_call: TRBV29-1
j_call: TRBJ2-5
cdr3_length: 13
clone_size: NA

cdr3_aa: CASSRALQSPLHF
cdr3_nt: TGTGCCAGCTCGAGGGCGTTGCAATCACCCCTCCACTTT
d_call: NA
v_call: TRBV7-2
j_call: TRBJ1-6
cdr3_length: 13
clone_size: NA

cdr3_aa: CSVDLGTDTQYF
cdr3_nt: TGCAGCGTTGACCTCGGCACAGATACGCAGTATTTT
d_call: NA
v_call: TRBV29-1
j_call: TRBJ2-3
cdr3_length: 12
clone_size: NA

cdr3_aa: CASSLRQGPSYEQYF
cdr3_nt: TGTGCCAGCAGCTTAAGACAGGGCCCTTCCTACGAGCAGTACTTC
d_call: TRBD1
v_call: TRBV7-8
j_call: TRBJ2-7
cdr3_length: 15
clone_size: few

cdr3_aa: CSAGGGEGYTF
cdr3_nt: TGCAGTGCGGGGGGGGGTGAGGGCTACACCTTC
d_call: NA
v_call: TRBV20-1
j_call: TRBJ1-2
cdr3_length: 11
clone_size: NA

cdr3_aa: CAWGQTGELFF
cdr3_nt: TGTGCCTGGGGTCAGACCGGGGAGCTGTTTTTT
d_call: NA
v_call: TRBV30
j_call: TRBJ2-2
cdr3_length: 11
clone_size: NA

cdr3_aa: CASSRGTGTQPQHF
cdr3_nt: TGTGCCAGTAGCCGCGGGACAGGGACTCAGCCCCAGCATTTT
d_call: TRBD1
v_call: TRBV19
j_call: TRBJ1-5
cdr3_length: 14
clone_size: NA

cdr3_aa: CASSSSGTGGRVAFF
cdr3_nt: TGTGCCAGCAGTTCCTCCGGGACAGGGGGCCGTGTAGCTTTCTTT
d_call: TRBD1
v_call: TRBV28
j_call: TRBJ1-1
cdr3_length: 15
clone_size: NA

cdr3_aa: CASSHSPGLAGGNSYNEQFF
cdr3_nt: TGTGCCAGCAGCCATTCACCGGGACTAGCGGGGGGAAACTCCTACAATGAGCAGTTCTTC
d_call: TRBD2
v_call: TRBV7-6
j_call: TRBJ2-1
cdr3_length: 20
clone_size: once

cdr3_aa: CATSRDTGGTEAFF
cdr3_nt: TGTGCCACCAGCAGGGATACAGGGGGCACTGAAGCTTTCTTT
d_call: TRBD1
v_call: TRBV15
j_call: TRBJ1-1
cdr3_length: 14
clone_size: NA

cdr3_aa: CSVEAFGETQYF
cdr3_nt: TGCAGCGTTGAAGCCTTCGGGGAGACCCAGTACTTC
d_call: NA
v_call: TRBV29-1
j_call: TRBJ2-5
cdr3_length: 12
clone_size: NA

cdr3_aa: CASSITLGSFEQFF
cdr3_nt: TGTGCCAGTAGTATTACTCTAGGATCCTTTGAGCAGTTCTTC
d_call: NA
v_call: TRBV19
j_call: TRBJ2-1
cdr3_length: 14
clone_size: NA

cdr3_aa: CASSIAGTSGSSYEQYF
cdr3_nt: TGTGCCAGCAGCATTGCCGGGACTAGCGGCTCTTCCTACGAGCAGTACTTC
d_call: TRBD2
v_call: TRBV28
j_call: TRBJ2-7
cdr3_length: 17
clone_size: NA

cdr3_aa: CASHFRGFSYEQYF
cdr3_nt: TGTGCCAGCCATTTTCGGGGGTTCTCCTACGAGCAGTACTTC
d_call: NA
v_call: TRBV2
j_call: TRBJ2-7
cdr3_length: 14
clone_size: NA

cdr3_aa: CASSSNPETGLFF
cdr3_nt: TGTGCCAGCAGTTCCAACCCGGAGACAGGTCTGTTTTTT
d_call: NA
v_call: TRBV6-5
j_call: TRBJ1-4
cdr3_length: 13
clone_size: NA